The rows below give T cell receptor beta chains drawn from one sample of a study of blood T cell repertoires in COVID-19. Generated by immunoSEQ multiplex PCR, the TCRdb table keeps only in-frame clones and is missing some. The sample records a few hundred thousand clones, 80% to 90% being singletons. The sample was PBMCs or T cells enriched from blood (not recorded which). The origin of the receptors is a young woman who had recovered from COVID-19. CDR3s include the opening cysteine and the closing phenylalanine or tryptophan. Each record gives: V gene, J gene, CDR3 protein.

v_gene: TRBV19
j_gene: TRBJ2-1
CDR3aa: CASSPPSAGGLKNEQFF

v_gene: TRBV2
j_gene: TRBJ2-5
CDR3aa: CASDFGGSETQYF

v_gene: TRBV4-2
j_gene: TRBJ1-5
CDR3aa: CASSLRQGAQPQHF

v_gene: TRBV7-9
j_gene: TRBJ1-1
CDR3aa: CASSETGLNTEAFF

v_gene: TRBV5-1
j_gene: TRBJ1-1
CDR3aa: CASSPPGNTEAFF

v_gene: TRBV23-1
j_gene: TRBJ2-7
CDR3aa: CASSRPGQGINEQYF

v_gene: TRBV4-1
j_gene: TRBJ1-1
CDR3aa: CASREGPETEAFF

v_gene: TRBV30
j_gene: TRBJ1-2
CDR3aa: CAWRKGAGYGYTF

v_gene: TRBV19
j_gene: TRBJ2-3
CDR3aa: CASSRAPGDTQYF

v_gene: TRBV3-1/TRBV3-2
j_gene: TRBJ1-6
CDR3aa: CASSQEWDTFNSPLHF

v_gene: TRBV19
j_gene: TRBJ1-2
CDR3aa: CASSIDFVEDYGYTF

v_gene: TRBV3-1/TRBV3-2
j_gene: TRBJ1-1
CDR3aa: CASSQGGLTEAFF

v_gene: TRBV5-1
j_gene: TRBJ2-3
CDR3aa: CASSLDRDTQYF

v_gene: TRBV18
j_gene: TRBJ2-5
CDR3aa: CASSPGQGIETQYF

v_gene: TRBV5-1
j_gene: TRBJ1-1
CDR3aa: CASKQGEDTEAFF

v_gene: TRBV10-3
j_gene: TRBJ1-1
CDR3aa: CAIGEAPNTEAFF

v_gene: TRBV19
j_gene: TRBJ1-1
CDR3aa: CASSMGQGTEAFF

v_gene: TRBV12-3/TRBV12-4
j_gene: TRBJ1-3
CDR3aa: CASSAGGFNTIYF

v_gene: TRBV6-1
j_gene: TRBJ2-1
CDR3aa: CASSEGTGFYNEQFF

v_gene: TRBV7-9
j_gene: TRBJ1-4
CDR3aa: CASSPLQGRQGEKLFF

v_gene: TRBV6-1
j_gene: TRBJ2-3
CDR3aa: CASSEYSGGADTQYF

v_gene: TRBV19
j_gene: TRBJ2-7
CDR3aa: CASSPRGPIYEQYF

v_gene: TRBV24-1
j_gene: TRBJ2-3
CDR3aa: CATKAGTGNIGDTQYF

v_gene: TRBV5-8
j_gene: TRBJ1-2
CDR3aa: CASSRGNNYGYTF

v_gene: TRBV7-3
j_gene: TRBJ1-5
CDR3aa: CASSGTGGGNQPQHF

v_gene: TRBV12-5
j_gene: TRBJ2-5
CDR3aa: CASGTQRLGETQYF

v_gene: TRBV5-1
j_gene: TRBJ1-1
CDR3aa: CASSFLSVNTEAFF

v_gene: TRBV5-5
j_gene: TRBJ2-3
CDR3aa: CASSSQGLVDTQYF

v_gene: TRBV5-6
j_gene: TRBJ2-2
CDR3aa: CASSLKQGYLGELFF

v_gene: TRBV25-1
j_gene: TRBJ2-5
CDR3aa: CASALWAAQETQYF

v_gene: TRBV5-4
j_gene: TRBJ1-2
CDR3aa: CASSIPGGYGYTF

v_gene: TRBV2
j_gene: TRBJ2-1
CDR3aa: CASSRLAGAPDEQFF

v_gene: TRBV2
j_gene: TRBJ1-1
CDR3aa: CASADSSSEAFF

v_gene: TRBV7-9
j_gene: TRBJ1-1
CDR3aa: CASSLRDRVGTEAFF

v_gene: TRBV5-1
j_gene: TRBJ1-1
CDR3aa: CASSVLGANTEAFF

v_gene: TRBV7-9
j_gene: TRBJ2-3
CDR3aa: CASSPAGQVISDTQYF

v_gene: TRBV2
j_gene: TRBJ1-3
CDR3aa: CASSDAALSGNTIYF

v_gene: TRBV18
j_gene: TRBJ2-7
CDR3aa: CASSLTGVYEQYF

v_gene: TRBV9
j_gene: TRBJ1-3
CDR3aa: CASSFPRGHSSGNTIYF

v_gene: TRBV3-1/TRBV3-2
j_gene: TRBJ2-3
CDR3aa: CASKIQGADTQYF

v_gene: TRBV6-5
j_gene: TRBJ1-2
CDR3aa: CASSDSGQAYGYTF

v_gene: TRBV19
j_gene: TRBJ2-3
CDR3aa: CASSIQDRSTDTQYF

v_gene: TRBV7-3
j_gene: TRBJ1-1
CDR3aa: CASSPGWFPGTEAFF

v_gene: TRBV27
j_gene: TRBJ1-1
CDR3aa: CASSLLGSYTEAFF

v_gene: TRBV27
j_gene: TRBJ1-1
CDR3aa: CASSRELNTEAFF

v_gene: TRBV5-6
j_gene: TRBJ1-5
CDR3aa: CASSTTQGSNQPQHF

v_gene: TRBV29-1
j_gene: TRBJ1-1
CDR3aa: CSVAQGNTEAFF

v_gene: TRBV10-2
j_gene: TRBJ1-1
CDR3aa: CASSATGTATEAFF

v_gene: TRBV28
j_gene: TRBJ1-4
CDR3aa: CASSSPRWQLFF

v_gene: TRBV4-1
j_gene: TRBJ1-1
CDR3aa: CASSQDTGANTEAFF

v_gene: TRBV3-1/TRBV3-2
j_gene: TRBJ2-3
CDR3aa: CASSQAPADTQYF

v_gene: TRBV19
j_gene: TRBJ2-5
CDR3aa: CASEQGAGETQYF

v_gene: TRBV6-5
j_gene: TRBJ1-2
CDR3aa: CASSPGGWGYTF

v_gene: TRBV11-2
j_gene: TRBJ1-1
CDR3aa: CASSLIQGTNTEAFF

v_gene: TRBV11-2
j_gene: TRBJ2-2
CDR3aa: CASSLEGLAGHGELFF